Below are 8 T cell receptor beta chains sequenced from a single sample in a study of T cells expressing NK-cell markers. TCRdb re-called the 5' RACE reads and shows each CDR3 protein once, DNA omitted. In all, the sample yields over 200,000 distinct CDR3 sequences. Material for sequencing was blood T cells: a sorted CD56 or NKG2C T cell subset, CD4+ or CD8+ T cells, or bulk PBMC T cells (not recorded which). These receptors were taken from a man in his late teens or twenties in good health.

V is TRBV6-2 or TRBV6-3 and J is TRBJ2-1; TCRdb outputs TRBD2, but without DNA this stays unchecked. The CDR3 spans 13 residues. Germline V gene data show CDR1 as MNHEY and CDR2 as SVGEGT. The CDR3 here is CASSQIVWDEQFF.

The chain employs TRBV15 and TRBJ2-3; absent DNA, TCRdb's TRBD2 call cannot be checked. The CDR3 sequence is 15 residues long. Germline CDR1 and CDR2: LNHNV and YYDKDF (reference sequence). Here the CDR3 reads CATSTGLGGSDTQYF.

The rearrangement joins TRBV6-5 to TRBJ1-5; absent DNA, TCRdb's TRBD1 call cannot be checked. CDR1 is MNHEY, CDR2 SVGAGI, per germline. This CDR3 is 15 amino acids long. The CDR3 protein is CASSYSGQGAQPQHF.

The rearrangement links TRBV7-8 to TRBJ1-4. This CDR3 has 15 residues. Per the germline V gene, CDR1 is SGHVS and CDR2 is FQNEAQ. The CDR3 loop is CASSLGGSLNEKLFF.

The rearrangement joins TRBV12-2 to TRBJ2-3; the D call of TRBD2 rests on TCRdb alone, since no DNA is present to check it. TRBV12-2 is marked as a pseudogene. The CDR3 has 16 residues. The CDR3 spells CASRFWTSVHTYTQYF.

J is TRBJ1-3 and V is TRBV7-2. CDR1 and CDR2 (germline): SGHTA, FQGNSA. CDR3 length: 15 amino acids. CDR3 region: CASSLESAVLNTIYF.

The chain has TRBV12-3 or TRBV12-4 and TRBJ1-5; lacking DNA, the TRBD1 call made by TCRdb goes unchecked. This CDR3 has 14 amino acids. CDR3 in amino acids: CASSQYRGRGPQHF.

The CDR3 loop reads CASSRRQPTDTQYF. J is TRBJ2-3 and V is TRBV5-6; no DNA is available, so the TRBD1 call from TCRdb remains unchecked. The CDR3 length is 14 residues. Germline V gene data show CDR1 as SGHDT and CDR2 as YYEEEE.